This passage covers 11 T cell receptor beta chains from one sample sequenced in a study of Ad26.COV2.S vaccination and SARS-CoV-2 variants (dated by TCRdb to about 2021). Explained via the paper, the treatment or condition label denotes: around 19 received Ad26.COV2.S at low or high dose, single or two shots; 5 received placebo; per-sample allocation not given. Repertoires of vaccine and placebo recipients were sequenced from samples collected on day 63 after the first injection. The method behind the library was the immunoSEQ multiplex PCR assay. Sourced from immuneACCESS, this table was stored by TCRdb with only in-frame sequences that have V and J called. A share of the clones is absent; for the studies checked, an unresolved V gene accounts for under half, and the remainder has no known explanation. Counted in this sample were around 450,000 clones; 70% to 90% of them appeared once. Together, the top ten hold approximately 4% of the sample.

Specimen: peripheral blood, collected in a trial of Ad26.COV2.S vaccine versus placebo. These receptors came from a person aged 18 to 65 who received the Ad26.COV2.S COVID-19 vaccine or a placebo.

This clone occurred once. The chain combines TRBV7-2 with TRBJ2-7; the match to TRBD2 covers 7 bases. Germline-derived CDR1 and CDR2 are SGHTA and FQGNSA. With V trimmed by 3 bases and J by 6 bases, 2 bases remained unmatched. This CDR3 is 12 amino acids long. DNA for the CDR3: TGTGCCAGCAGCTTGGGAGGGTCCGAGCAGTACTTC. Translated, it gives CASSLGGSEQYF.

This chain links TRBV24-1 with TRBJ2-3; 11 bases are shared with TRBD2. The germline gives CDR1 KGHDR, CDR2 SFDVKD. There are 16 residues in the CDR3. The trim removed 3 bases at V and 0 bases at J, leaving 1 base unmatched. The CDR3 protein is CATSDVAGGSTDTQYF. CDR3 in DNA: TGTGCCACCAGTGATGTAGCGGGGGGGAGCACAGATACGCAGTATTTT.

The chain employs TRBV12-3 or TRBV12-4 and TRBJ2-3, with D hard to call. Trimming pared 5 bases from V and 4 bases from J, leaving 7 bases between. This CDR3 region has 12 residues. The CDR3 sequence: CASSPTPDTQYF. DNA of the CDR3: TGTGCCAGCAGTCCTACCCCAGATACGCAGTATTTT.

In this sample, this clone turned up once. The V gene is TRBV3-1 (or the pseudogene TRBV3-2), the J gene TRBJ2-3, with 8 bases lining up with TRBD2. This CDR3 is built from 15 residues. V gave up 6 bases and J gave up 6 bases; unmatched junction bases: 11. CDR1 LGHDT and CDR2 YNNKEL come from the germline V gene (reference sequence). The DNA for the CDR3 is TGTGCCAGCAGGGGATTTGATAAGCGGGGGGATACGCAGTATTTT. It is translated as CASRGFDKRGDTQYF.

The chain uses TRBV5-4 and TRBJ1-2, with 10 bases lining up with TRBD1. Looked up from germline, CDR1 is SGHNT and CDR2 is YYREEE (reference sequence). The CDR3 contains 14 residues. The ends lost 4 bases at V and 9 bases at J; junction bases unmatched: 9. In nucleotides, the CDR3 is TGTGCCAGCAGCCTGGACAGGGGGATTTGGAGCTACACCTTC. Translating gives CASSLDRGIWSYTF.

The chain couples TRBV2 to TRBJ2-3, with TRBD1 identical over 9 bases. CDR3 length: 17 amino acids. Germline V CDR1 and CDR2: SNHLY, FYNNEI. Trimming at V came to 10 bases and at J to 1 base, leaving 15 bases not matched to a gene. In DNA, the CDR3 is TGTGCCAACAAATACAGGGGGCCTGTTCTGGGCACAGATACGCAGTATTTT. Translating gives CANKYRGPVLGTDTQYF.

The chain couples TRBV19 to TRBJ1-5; D gene ambiguous. V was cut by 3 bases and J by 0 bases, with 9 bases left in between. The germline CDR1 and CDR2 sequences are LNHDA and SQIVND (reference sequence). The CDR3 totals 15 residues. The CDR3 is CASSIGPYSNQPQHF. In nucleotides, the CDR3 is TGTGCCAGTAGTATTGGTCCGTATAGCAATCAGCCCCAGCATTTT.

V and J are TRBV9 and TRBJ2-1; the match to TRBD1 covers 8 bases. Per germline, CDR1 SGDLS and CDR2 YYNGEE. After removal of 0 bases from V and 8 bases from J, the junction contained 4 bases not matched to a gene. The CDR3 length is 14 residues. CDR3 bases: TGTGCCAGCAGCGTAGGACAGGGGTTCGATGAGCAGTTCTTC. As protein: CASSVGQGFDEQFF.

The chain couples TRBV30 to TRBJ1-2; D is uncertain. V dropped 2 bases and J dropped 4 bases, with 11 bases sitting between them. The V gene's germline CDR1 is GTSNPN and CDR2 SVGIG (reference sequence). The CDR3 consists of 13 residues. DNA of the CDR3: TGTGCCTGGAGTTTTGGGTCTGCCTATGGCTACACCTTC. Translating it yields CAWSFGSAYGYTF. The variable domain in full, completed from reference TRBV30 and TRBJ1-2, reads SQTIHQWPATLVQPVGSPLSLECTVEGTSNPNLYWYRQAAGRGLQLLFYSVGIGQISSEVPQNLSASRPQDRQFILSSKKLLLSDSGFYLCAWSFGSAYGYTFGSGTRLTVV.

This clone was detected only once. CDR3 bases: TGTGCCAGTCGGGAGGCTTTTAACGGGCAGTTCTTC. Its protein product is CASREAFNGQFF. The chain joins TRBV6-4 to TRBJ2-1; 7 bases match TRBD2. V lost 9 bases and J lost 12; bases outside the gene matches: 11. CDR1 and CDR2 (germline): MRHNA, SNTAGT. This CDR3 region has 12 residues.

This chain links TRBV6-6 with TRBJ1-1, with 7 nucleotides matching TRBD1. The germline V gene has CDR1 MNHNY and CDR2 SVGAGI (reference sequence). The CDR3 sequence is 12 residues long. Losses at the gene ends were 5 bases for V and 5 bases for J; bases not matched to a gene: 2. The CDR3 sequence: CASSQGGTEAFF. The CDR3 bases are TGTGCCAGCAGTCAGGGGGGGACTGAAGCTTTCTTT.